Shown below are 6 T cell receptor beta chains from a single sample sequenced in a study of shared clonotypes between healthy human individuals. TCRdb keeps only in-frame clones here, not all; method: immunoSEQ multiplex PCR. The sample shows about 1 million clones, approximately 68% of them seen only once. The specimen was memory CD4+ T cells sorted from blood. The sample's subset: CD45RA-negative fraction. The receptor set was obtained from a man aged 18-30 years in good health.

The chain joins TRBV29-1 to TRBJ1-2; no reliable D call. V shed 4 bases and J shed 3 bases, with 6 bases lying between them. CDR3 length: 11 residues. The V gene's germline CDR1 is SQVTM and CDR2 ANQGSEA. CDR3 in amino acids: CSVGRDYGYTF. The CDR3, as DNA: TGCAGCGTTGGTAGAGACTATGGCTACACCTTC. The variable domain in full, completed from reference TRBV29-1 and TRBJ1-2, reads SAVISQKPSRDICQRGTSLTIQCQVDSQVTMMFWYRQQPGQSLTLIATANQGSEATYESGFVIDKFPISRPNLTFSTLTVSNMSPEDSSIYLCSVGRDYGYTFGSGTRLTVV.

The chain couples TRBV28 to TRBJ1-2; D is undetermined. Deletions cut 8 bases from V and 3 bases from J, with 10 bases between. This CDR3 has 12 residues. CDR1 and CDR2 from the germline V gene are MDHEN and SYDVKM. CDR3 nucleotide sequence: TGTGCCAGCGGGTCGGTCGACTATGGCTACACCTTC. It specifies CASGSVDYGYTF.

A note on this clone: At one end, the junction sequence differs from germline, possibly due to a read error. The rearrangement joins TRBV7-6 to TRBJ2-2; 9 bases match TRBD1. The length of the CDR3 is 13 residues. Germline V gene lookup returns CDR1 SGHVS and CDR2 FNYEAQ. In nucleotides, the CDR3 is TGTGCCAGCAGCTCTATGACAGGGGGGGTGCTGTTTTTT. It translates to CASSSMTGGVLFF.

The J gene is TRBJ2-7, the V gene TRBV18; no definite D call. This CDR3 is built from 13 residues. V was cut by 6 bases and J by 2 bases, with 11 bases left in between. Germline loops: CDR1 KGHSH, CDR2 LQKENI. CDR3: CASSKVGAYEQYF. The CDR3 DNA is TGTGCCAGCTCCAAGGTTGGAGCCTACGAGCAGTACTTC.

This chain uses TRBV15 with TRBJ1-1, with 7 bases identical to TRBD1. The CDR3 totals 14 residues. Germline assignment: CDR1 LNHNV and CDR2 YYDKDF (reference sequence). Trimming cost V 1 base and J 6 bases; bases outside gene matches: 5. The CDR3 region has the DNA TGTGCCACCAGCAGAGGGGGGCAGGGGGCTGAAGCTTTCTTT. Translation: CATSRGGQGAEAFF.

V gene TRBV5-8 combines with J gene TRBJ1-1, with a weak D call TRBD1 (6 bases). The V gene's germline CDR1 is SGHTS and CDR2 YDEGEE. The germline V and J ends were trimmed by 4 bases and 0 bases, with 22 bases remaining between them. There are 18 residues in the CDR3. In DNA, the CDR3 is TGTGCCAGCAGCGACTGGCTCGGGGGCGTCGGGGTGAACACTGAAGCTTTCTTT. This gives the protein CASSDWLGGVGVNTEAFF. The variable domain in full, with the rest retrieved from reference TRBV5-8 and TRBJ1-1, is EAGVTQSPTHLIKTRGQQATLRCSPISGHTSVYWYQQALGLGLQFLLWYDEGEERNRGNFPPRFSGRQFPNYSSELNVNALELEDSALYLCASSDWLGGVGVNTEAFFGQGTRLTVV.